This TCR beta chain stems from a study of neurological immune-mediated disorders. Synthesis of cDNA was performed by 5'RACE using 10-nucleotide random UMIs. MiXCR was run by TCRdb on the 5' RACE reads, yielding one entry per CDR3 protein. This sample has approximately 51,000 distinct CDR3 sequences, with 3% to 4% found just once. CDR1 SEHNR and CDR2 FQNEAQ come from the germline V gene (reference sequence). V lost 3 bases, J lost 7 bases, and 10 bases lay in between. The CDR3 spans 13 residues. The unsorted libraries were produced from 2 million PBMCs held at -80 C. This clonotype was observed at least ten times.

The specimen sequenced was PBMCs. The chain links TRBV7-9 to TRBJ1-5; D might be TRBD1 (5 bases). This clonotype was sampled from a middle-aged man with multiple sclerosis. DNA of the CDR3: TGTGCCAGCAGCTTGTCAGAGGGGCAGCCCCAGCATTTT. This encodes CASSLSEGQPQHF.